This T cell receptor beta chain was recovered during a study of tumor-infiltrating lymphocytes in oesophageal squamous cell carcinoma. This clonotype was detected only a few times. The CDR3 has 12 residues. Germline values: CDR1 SGHTA, CDR2 FQGNSA. V was cut by 3 bases and J by 0 bases, with 1 base left in between. TCRdb reprocessed the PCR reads via MiXCR and lists one record per CDR3 protein. The table has 12,000 or so distinct CDR3 sequences, 45% to 70% seen once. This TCR was recovered from a female donor with esophageal squamous cell carcinoma. Material for sequencing was esophageal tumor tissue. The V call is TRBV7-2, the J call TRBJ2-3, with unresolved D. The CDR3 loop is CASSFSTDTQYF. The CDR3 DNA reads as TGTGCCAGCAGCTTTAGCACAGATACGCAGTATTTT.